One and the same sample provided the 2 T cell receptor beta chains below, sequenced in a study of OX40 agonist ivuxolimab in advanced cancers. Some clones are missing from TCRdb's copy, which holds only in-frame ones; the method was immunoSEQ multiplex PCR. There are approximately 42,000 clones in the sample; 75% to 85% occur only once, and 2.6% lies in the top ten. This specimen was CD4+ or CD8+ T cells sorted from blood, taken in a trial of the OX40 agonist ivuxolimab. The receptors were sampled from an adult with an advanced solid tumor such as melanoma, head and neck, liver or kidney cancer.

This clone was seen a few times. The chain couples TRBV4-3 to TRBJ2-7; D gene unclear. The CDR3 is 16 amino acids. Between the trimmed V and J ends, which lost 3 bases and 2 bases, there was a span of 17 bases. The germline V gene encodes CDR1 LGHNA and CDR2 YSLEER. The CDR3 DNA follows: TGCGCCAGCAGCCAGGCACACCGAGCGTTCACCTACGAGCAGTACTTC. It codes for CASSQAHRAFTYEQYF.

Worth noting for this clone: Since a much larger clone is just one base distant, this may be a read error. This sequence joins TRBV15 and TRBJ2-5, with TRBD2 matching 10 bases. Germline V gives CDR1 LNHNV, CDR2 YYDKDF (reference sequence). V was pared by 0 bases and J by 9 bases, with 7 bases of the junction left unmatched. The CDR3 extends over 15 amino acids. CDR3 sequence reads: CATSRDLAGEGAQYF. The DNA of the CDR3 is TGTGCCACCAGCAGAGATCTAGCGGGGGAAGGGGCCCAGTACTTC.